These 24 T cell receptor beta chains came from one sample sequenced in a study of cytomegalovirus exposure and HLA in healthy donors. 60 Vbeta and 13 Jbeta primers were used in PCR. Using immunoSEQ multiplex PCR, the repertoire was profiled, and TCRdb retains in-frame clones only, with some absent. The table has approximately 120,000 clones, about 80% seen once. Sequencing input: PBMCs. Receptor source: a female donor in good health and CMV-seronegative.

The V gene is TRBV11-2, the J gene TRBJ2-1, with TRBD2 matching 10 bases. CDR3 length equals 15 residues. Trimming removed 8 bases from V and 3 bases from J; junction bases left unmatched: 7. Germline assignment: CDR1 SGHAT and CDR2 FQNNGV. The CDR3 region has the DNA TGTGCCAGCCGGGAGCGGGGGGGAAACTACAATGAGCAGTTCTTC. This encodes CASRERGGNYNEQFF.

The CDR3 here is CASSTTGGNLRRGYTF. CDR3 nucleotides: TGTGCCAGTAGCACGACAGGGGGCAACTTAAGGAGAGGCTACACCTTC. V usage is TRBV19 and J usage is TRBJ1-2; the match to TRBD1 covers 10 bases. CDR3 length: 16 residues. J was trimmed by 8 bases and V by 6 bases; bases with no gene match: 15. The germline V gene encodes CDR1 LNHDA and CDR2 SQIVND (reference sequence). The whole variable domain, filled in from reference TRBV19 and TRBJ1-2, reads DGGITQSPKYLFRKEGQNVTLSCEQNLNHDAMYWYRQDPGQGLRLIYYSQIVNDFQKGDIAEGYSVSREKKESFPLTVTSAQKNPTAFYLCASSTTGGNLRRGYTFGSGTRLTVV.

CDR3 DNA sequence: TGTGCCAGCAGTCTAGGGGAGGGAAGAAATGGCTACACCTTC. It yields the protein CASSLGEGRNGYTF. V usage is TRBV6-5 and J usage is TRBJ1-2; a possible D gene is TRBD1 (5 bases). This CDR3 spans 14 amino acids. Deletions cut 5 bases from V and 6 bases from J, with 16 bases between. Germline CDR1 reads MNHEY; CDR2 reads SVGAGI.

This clone showed up just a few times. V gene TRBV6-5 combines with J gene TRBJ1-1, with D perhaps TRBD1 (6 bases). Looked up from germline, CDR1 is MNHEY and CDR2 is SVGAGI. This CDR3 is 15 amino acids long. The V end lost 6 bases, the J end lost 3 bases, and 17 bases lay between the germline ends. The CDR3 reads CASSPGQGKYTEAFF. The CDR3 DNA is TGTGCCAGCAGCCCCGGCCAGGGGAAGTACACTGAAGCTTTCTTT.

This clone was found once. The CDR3 DNA reads TGTGCCAGCTCACCACAGGGACAGTCGCAAGAGACCCAGTACTTC. Protein product: CASSPQGQSQETQYF. V is TRBV18 and J is TRBJ2-5; 7 nucleotides align to TRBD1. The CDR3 consists of 15 residues. J lost 2 bases, V lost 1 base, and 4 bases had no gene match. In germline, CDR1 is KGHSH, CDR2 LQKENI.

This clone was counted only a few times. Written as DNA, the CDR3 is TGTGCCAGCAGTCCCACGACAGGGATCACTGAAGCTTTCTTT. It translates to CASSPTTGITEAFF. The V call is TRBV6-5, the J call TRBJ1-1; 7 bases match TRBD1. CDR1 is MNHEY and CDR2 is SVGAGI in the germline V gene. V lost 5 bases to trimming and J lost 4 bases; unmatched junction nucleotides: 7. The CDR3 has 14 residues.

The V gene is TRBV4-2, the J gene TRBJ1-3; D possibly corresponds to TRBD1 (5 bases). In germline, CDR1 is LGHNA, CDR2 YNFKEQ. Trimming cost V 4 bases and J 0 bases, with 10 bases left between them. The length of the CDR3 is 15 residues. Here the CDR3 DNA reads TGTGCCAGCAGCCTAACAGGTTACTCTGGAAACACCATATATTTT. This translates into CASSLTGYSGNTIYF.

CDR3 amino acids: CASTTIDRGNTGELFF. For the CDR3, the DNA is TGTGCCAGCACCACCATCGACAGGGGAAACACCGGGGAGCTGTTTTTT. V is TRBV7-9 and J is TRBJ2-2, with 8 bases aligning to TRBD1. The CDR3 extends over 16 amino acids. Losses at the gene ends were 7 bases for V and 2 bases for J; bases not matched to a gene: 9. Germline V gives CDR1 SEHNR, CDR2 FQNEAQ (reference sequence).

V gene TRBV7-8 combines with J gene TRBJ2-5; 7 nucleotides align to TRBD2. The last part of the DNA fits TRBJ2-7 better; the J call may be wrong. The CDR3 length is 13 residues. CDR1 and CDR2 from the germline V gene are SGHVS and FQNEAQ. The CDR3 DNA reads TGTGCCAGCAGCCCCGGGGGGAAGAGCGAGCAGTACTTC. Its translation is CASSPGGKSEQYF.

The count of this clone is one. This chain joins TRBV10-2 and TRBJ2-7; TRBD2 is a possible D gene (7 bases). The CDR3 totals 14 residues. CDR1 is WSHSY and CDR2 is SAAADI in the germline V gene. V was trimmed by 2 bases and J by 2 bases, leaving 10 bases between them. As DNA, the CDR3 is TGCGCCAGCAGTGAGAAGGGGGGGGCCTACGAGCAGTACTTC. Its translation is CASSEKGGAYEQYF.

This chain links TRBV6-1 with TRBJ1-5, with 8 bases matching TRBD1. Germline CDR1 and CDR2: MNHNS and SASEGT. The CDR3 sequence is 16 residues long. The junction had 7 bases not matched to a gene; V was cut back by 2 bases and J by 4 bases. For the CDR3, the DNA is TGTGCCAGCAGTGAACCCCGGACAGGGCAGAATCAGCCCCAGCATTTT. It specifies CASSEPRTGQNQPQHF.

This chain uses TRBV30 with TRBJ1-2; TRBD1 might be the D (6 bases). Per the germline V gene, CDR1 is GTSNPN and CDR2 is SVGIG (reference sequence). This CDR3 is built from 13 residues. Trimming stripped 3 bases from V and 1 base from J, with 9 bases between. The DNA for the CDR3 is TGTGCCTGGAGCATGGACAGTAACTATGGCTACACCTTC. Its protein product is CAWSMDSNYGYTF.

CDR3 DNA: TGTGCCAGCAGCCCGCTCCAGGGTATTGAGTTCTTC. The encoded protein is CASSPLQGIEFF. J is TRBJ2-1 and V is TRBV7-9; D is possibly TRBD1 (5 bases). V was clipped by 5 bases and J by 14 bases, with 16 bases between them. CDR1 is SEHNR and CDR2 is FQNEAQ in the germline V gene (reference sequence). This CDR3 region has 12 residues.

The chain combines TRBV2 with TRBJ1-3; D is unclear. Deletions cut 4 bases from V and 0 bases from J, with 10 bases between. The length of the CDR3 is 15 residues. Germline CDR1 is SNHLY and CDR2 is FYNNEI. This chain's CDR3 is CASSALDYSGNTIYF. The DNA of the CDR3 is TGTGCCAGCAGTGCATTGGACTACTCTGGAAACACCATATATTTT.

The chain recombines TRBV14 with TRBJ1-1, with TRBD1 matching 7 bases. This CDR3 region has 16 residues. V gave up 4 bases and J gave up 0 bases; unmatched junction bases: 8. Looked up from germline, CDR1 is SGHDN and CDR2 is FVKESK. The CDR3 nucleotides are TGTGCCAGCAGCCCGAGGGACAGATTCATGAACACTGAAGCTTTCTTT. This encodes CASSPRDRFMNTEAFF.

V is TRBV7-9 and J is TRBJ1-1; D call uncertain. The germline V and J ends were trimmed by 4 bases and 5 bases, with 8 bases remaining between them. CDR3 length equals 12 residues. Germline-derived CDR1 and CDR2 are SEHNR and FQNEAQ (reference sequence). CDR3 amino acids: CASSSPGTEAFF. CDR3 sequence (DNA): TGTGCCAGCAGCTCGCCGGGGACTGAAGCTTTCTTT.

The CDR3 DNA reads TGTGCCAGCAGCTTAGGTCCCAAACTAGCGGGGGGCTACAATGAGCAGTTCTTC. Its protein product is CASSLGPKLAGGYNEQFF. The chain recombines TRBV7-2 with TRBJ2-1; 12 nucleotides agree with TRBD2. CDR1 SGHTA and CDR2 FQGNSA come from the germline V gene. The CDR3 contains 18 residues. V was clipped by 1 base and J by 3 bases; unmatched bases: 7.

The V call is TRBV11-2, the J call TRBJ2-2; TRBD1 aligns across 8 bases. This CDR3 contains 16 residues. Per the germline V gene, CDR1 is SGHAT and CDR2 is FQNNGV. After removal of 7 bases from V and 7 bases from J, the junction contained 14 bases not matched to a gene. The CDR3, as DNA: TGTGCCAGCAACAATCTGAGGACAGGGAGCATCGGGGAGCTGTTTTTT. Translation gives CASNNLRTGSIGELFF.

The chain links TRBV11-2 to TRBJ2-5, with D maybe TRBD1 (5 bases). CDR3 length: 12 residues. V was shortened by 8 bases and J by 3 bases, with 10 bases between the two germline ends. Germline V gene sequence: CDR1 SGHAT, CDR2 FQNNGV. Here the CDR3 reads CASGATKETQYF. DNA of the CDR3: TGTGCCAGCGGGGCAACTAAAGAGACCCAGTACTTC.

The chain employs TRBV9 and TRBJ2-2, with D perhaps TRBD2 (5 bases). The length of the CDR3 is 14 residues. The V and J ends lost 3 bases and 1 base respectively, with 7 bases between them. Germline V gene sequence: CDR1 SGDLS, CDR2 YYNGEE. CDR3 sequence (DNA): TGTGCCAGCAGCGGACGGGGGAACACCGGGGAGCTGTTTTTT. This codes for CASSGRGNTGELFF.

To note about this clone: The sample contains more than one DNA sequence encoding this CDR3. The gene calls are TRBV6-5 and TRBJ2-5; the match to TRBD2 covers 7 bases. V dropped 0 bases and J dropped 4; count of bases not matched to a gene: 2. Germline V CDR1 and CDR2: MNHEY, SVGAGI. This CDR3 is built from 14 residues. The CDR3 bases are TGTGCCAGCAGTTACTCGTCGGGGGGAGAGACCCAGTACTTC. Its protein product is CASSYSSGGETQYF.

V gene TRBV27 combines with J gene TRBJ2-1; D possibly corresponds to TRBD2 (6 bases). CDR3 length: 13 amino acids. V was cut by 2 bases and J by 9 bases, with 11 bases left in between. The V gene's germline CDR1 is MNHEY and CDR2 SMNVEV (reference sequence). CDR3 in amino acids: CASSLGGSGEQFF. Written as DNA, the CDR3 is TGTGCCAGCAGTTTAGGAGGGTCGGGTGAGCAGTTCTTC.

The chain carries TRBV6-1 and TRBJ1-5; 8 positions agree with TRBD1. The CDR3 runs to 14 residues. The J segment lost 6 bases and the V segment lost 5 bases, leaving 6 bases of the junction unmatched. The germline V gene has CDR1 MNHNS and CDR2 SASEGT. The CDR3 DNA reads as TGTGCCAGCAGTTCACAGGGGGTATTTCAGCCCCAGCATTTT. Protein: CASSSQGVFQPQHF.

This clone was observed at least ten times. V gene TRBV21-1 combines with J gene TRBJ2-7; TRBD2 reflects the table's D call only, with no check against the DNA. TRBV21-1 is tagged as a pseudogene. This CDR3 has 14 amino acids. The CDR3 region has the DNA TGTGCCAGCAGCTTCGGGACTAGGGACTACGAGCAGTACTTC. Translated, it gives CASSFGTRDYEQYF.